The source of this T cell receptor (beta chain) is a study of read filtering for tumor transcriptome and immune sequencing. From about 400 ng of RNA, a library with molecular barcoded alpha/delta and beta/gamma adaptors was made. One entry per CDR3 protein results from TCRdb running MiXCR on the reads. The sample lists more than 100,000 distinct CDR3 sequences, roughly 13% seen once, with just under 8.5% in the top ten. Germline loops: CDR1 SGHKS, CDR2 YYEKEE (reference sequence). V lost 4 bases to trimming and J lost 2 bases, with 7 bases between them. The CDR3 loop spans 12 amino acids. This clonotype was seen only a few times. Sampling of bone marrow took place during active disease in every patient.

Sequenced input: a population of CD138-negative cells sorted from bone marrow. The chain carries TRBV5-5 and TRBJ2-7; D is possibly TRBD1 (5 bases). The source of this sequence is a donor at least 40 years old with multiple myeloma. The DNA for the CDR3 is TGTGCCAGCAGCCTGACAGCCTACGAGCAGTACTTC. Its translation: CASSLTAYEQYF.